The clone carrying this T cell receptor beta chain was found a few times. Its antigen is unknown. Tregs were sorted as CD4+CD25+CD127-/low cells. CDR1 and CDR2 (germline): LGHDT, YNNKEL (reference sequence). J lost 3 bases, V lost 0 bases, and 1 base had no gene match. The CDR3 sequence is 15 residues long. Constant-region reverse primers amplified full-length variable regions, followed by semi-nested Nested Universal Primer A PCR. TCRdb re-called the 5' RACE reads with MiXCR, one entry per CDR3 protein. Of around 55,000 distinct CDR3 sequences listed, 20% to 25% were seen once; the top ten hold under 3.5%. Study results and limitations: Tumor Tregs overlapped most with tumor, then blood, naive CD4+ cells. In terms of TCR gene usage, tumor memory CD4+ T cells clustered together with blood and lymph node memory CD4+ cells, as well as with lymph node naive CD4+ cells. The larger-cohort validation was restricted to a single TCR beta V-J rearrangement rather than whole repertoires.

Source material: tumor-infiltrating Tregs sorted from the breast tumor. This receptor was obtained from a female donor with breast cancer. The chain employs TRBV3-1 and TRBJ2-1; 8 bases line up with TRBD1. This CDR3 is CASSQDRGLYNEQFF. CDR3 nucleotide sequence: TGTGCCAGCAGCCAAGACAGGGGGCTCTACAATGAGCAGTTCTTC.